This record concerns one TCR beta chain sequence. Per the germline V gene, CDR1 is SEHNR and CDR2 is FQNEAQ (reference sequence). V dropped 8 bases and J dropped 7 bases, with 23 bases sitting between them. The CDR3 spans 15 residues. The sample belongs to a study of neoadjuvant anti-PD-1 for oral cavity cancer. Whole-study context: Around day 43, patients without progression received a fourth nivolumab dose before surgery.

Patients had newly diagnosed, untreated stage II-IVA oral cavity squamous cell carcinoma. Assay used: immunoSEQ multiplex PCR; TCRdb lists only in-frame clones, some missing. The sample shows under 7,000 clones, just under 60% of them seen only once. The receptor comes from a person aged 40 to 85 with oral cavity squamous cell carcinoma. The input for sequencing was tumor tissue, taken before nivolumab (anti-PD-1) treatment. The rearrangement links TRBV7-9 to TRBJ1-2, with D perhaps matching TRBD1 (6 bases). CDR3 region: CASSPRGGSLRGYTF. In nucleotides, the CDR3 is TGTGCCAGCTCCCCCAGGGGAGGTAGTTTGCGTGGCTACACCTTC.